These 18 T cell receptor beta chains originate from one sample sequenced in a study of shared clonotypes between healthy human individuals. The assay was immunoSEQ multiplex PCR, and TCRdb's table has in-frame clones only and misses some. The table includes a few hundred thousand clones, over 65% detected once. Sequencing was done on a sample of memory CD4+ T cells sorted from blood. Noted subset: CD45RA-negative fraction. These receptors all stem from a man aged 25-40 years in good health.

V and J are TRBV27 and TRBJ2-6; 8 nucleotides align to TRBD1. The V and J ends lost 8 bases and 4 bases, in that order; junction bases with no gene match: 13. The CDR3 has 17 amino acids. From germline, CDR1 is MNHEY and CDR2 SMNVEV (reference sequence). The CDR3 DNA reads as TGTGCCAGCGGAGACAGGGGCGCCTGGAGAGGGGCCAACGTCCTGACTTTC. Its protein is CASGDRGAWRGANVLTF.

This chain joins TRBV2 and TRBJ1-2, with 8 bases lining up with TRBD1. Per germline, CDR1 SNHLY and CDR2 FYNNEI. V shed 10 bases, J shed 4 bases, and the junction held 8 bases outside the gene matches. This CDR3 is 13 amino acids long. This chain's CDR3 is CATTGTGIYGYTF. The CDR3 DNA reads TGTGCCACGACCGGGACAGGTATCTATGGCTACACCTTC.

Concerning this clone itself: The sample carries other DNA sequences with the same CDR3. The chain uses TRBV9 and TRBJ2-7, with 9 bases matching TRBD2. Germline lookup yields CDR1 SGDLS and CDR2 YYNGEE. With V trimmed by 0 bases and J by 7 bases, 5 bases remained unmatched. CDR3 length: 14 amino acids. CDR3 nucleotide sequence: TGTGCCAGCAGCGTAGAGGGTCTAGCGGGGGAGCAGTACTTC. Protein product: CASSVEGLAGEQYF.

This clone was counted between two and nine times. This rearrangement joins TRBV30 to TRBJ1-5, with 7 bases matching TRBD1. J lost 3 bases, V lost 1 base, and 9 bases had no gene match. The CDR3 is made up of 16 amino acids. Germline V gene lookup returns CDR1 GTSNPN and CDR2 SVGIG (reference sequence). CDR3 nucleotides: TGTGCCTGGAGTGACCGACAGGGTAGACACAATCAGCCCCAGCATTTT. It yields the protein CAWSDRQGRHNQPQHF. Using reference TRBV30 and TRBJ1-5 for the parts outside the CDR3, the full variable domain is SQTIHQWPATLVQPVGSPLSLECTVEGTSNPNLYWYRQAAGRGLQLLFYSVGIGQISSEVPQNLSASRPQDRQFILSSKKLLLSDSGFYLCAWSDRQGRHNQPQHFGDGTRLSIL.

In its sample, this clone was seen once. V and J are TRBV29-1 and TRBJ1-2, with TRBD1 matching 9 bases. CDR3 size: 13 residues. Germline-derived CDR1 and CDR2 are SQVTM and ANQGSEA. With 7 bases clipped from V and 6 bases from J, the junction kept 9 bases outside the gene matches. CDR3 region: CSAGTGRENGYTF. The CDR3 nucleotides read TGCAGCGCTGGGACAGGGAGAGAAAATGGCTACACCTTC.

The chain employs TRBV5-4 and TRBJ2-1; D unclear. The germline gives CDR1 SGHNT, CDR2 YYREEE (reference sequence). CDR3 size: 12 residues. V lost 2 bases and J 7 bases, leaving 7 bases between the germline ends. CDR3 region: CASSFPGNEQFF. The CDR3 nucleotides read TGTGCCAGCAGCTTCCCCGGGAATGAGCAGTTCTTC.

The CDR3 DNA reads as TGTGCCAGCAGCCAAGTAGGGCGGGAGAGTAACAATGAGCAGTTCTTC. Translation gives CASSQVGRESNNEQFF. The genes are TRBV14 and TRBJ2-1; 7 nucleotides line up with TRBD2. Germline CDR1 is SGHDN and CDR2 is FVKESK. V shed 1 base, J shed 5 bases, and the junction held 8 bases outside the gene matches. The CDR3 spans 16 residues.

J is TRBJ1-5 and V is TRBV10-3, with D maybe TRBD1 (5 bases). The V and J ends lost 2 bases and 3 bases respectively, with 8 bases between them. The CDR3 runs to 14 residues. Per germline, CDR1 ENHRY and CDR2 SYGVKD. The CDR3 spells CAISEGDYNQPQHF. The CDR3, as DNA: TGTGCCATCAGTGAGGGGGACTACAATCAGCCCCAGCATTTT.

The genes are TRBV5-1 and TRBJ2-1, with TRBD2 matching over 10 bases. Germline loops: CDR1 SGHRS, CDR2 YFSETQ. The V gene end was trimmed by 0 bases and the J gene end by 6 bases; junction bases not matched to a gene: 3. The CDR3 is 15 amino acids. CDR3 DNA sequence: TGCGCCAGCAGCTTGGGGCCTAGCGGGAGCAATGAGCAGTTCTTC. It encodes CASSLGPSGSNEQFF.

This chain connects TRBV5-1 to TRBJ2-5; D may be TRBD1 (6 bases). The CDR3 spans 14 residues. Germline lookup yields CDR1 SGHRS and CDR2 YFSETQ. V was shortened by 4 bases and J by 1 base, with 11 bases between the two germline ends. The CDR3 bases are TGCGCCAGCAGCCCCGGACAGCTCCAAGAGACCCAGTACTTC. Translated: CASSPGQLQETQYF.

The chain couples TRBV7-9 to TRBJ2-7, with unresolved D. The V gene lost 5 bases and the J gene lost 6 bases, with 14 bases spanning the gap. Germline V gene data show CDR1 as SEHNR and CDR2 as FQNEAQ (reference sequence). The CDR3 covers 13 residues. CDR3 in DNA: TGTGCCAGCAGCCTATATAATGTCGGCGAGCAGTACTTC. This gives the protein CASSLYNVGEQYF.

This clone was counted a single time. The chain carries TRBV5-1 and TRBJ2-7, with D tentatively TRBD2 (6 bases). The germline V gene encodes CDR1 SGHRS and CDR2 YFSETQ. The CDR3 contains 13 residues. V lost 4 bases, J lost 5 bases, and 13 bases lay in between. The DNA of the CDR3 is TGCGCCAGCAGCGAGCCAGGAGGGGACGAGCAGTACTTC. Amino acids: CASSEPGGDEQYF.

This sequence joins TRBV25-1 and TRBJ2-6; D possibly corresponds to TRBD1 (6 bases). The V gene lost 8 bases and the J gene lost 4 bases, with 15 bases spanning the gap. Germline values: CDR1 MGHDK, CDR2 SYGVNS. The CDR3 sequence is 15 residues long. The CDR3 sequence is CASGGHGSGANVLTF. The CDR3 bases are TGTGCCAGCGGGGGACATGGAAGCGGGGCCAACGTCCTGACTTTC.

V usage is TRBV9 and J usage is TRBJ2-4; 9 bases map to TRBD2. The V gene end was trimmed by 2 bases and the J gene end by 0 bases; junction bases not matched to a gene: 0. This CDR3 has 15 residues. Germline V gene data show CDR1 as SGDLS and CDR2 as YYNGEE. The CDR3: CASSVTSGAKNIQYF. CDR3 DNA: TGTGCCAGCAGCGTGACTAGCGGAGCCAAAAACATTCAGTACTTC.

V and J are TRBV29-1 and TRBJ2-7; D is ambiguous. Germline loops: CDR1 SQVTM, CDR2 ANQGSEA. The CDR3 totals 12 residues. With 6 bases removed from V and 0 bases from J, the gap between germline ends came to 9 bases. The CDR3 bases are TGCAGCGTGGGGAACAACTCCTACGAGCAGTACTTC. The encoded protein is CSVGNNSYEQYF.

This clone was recorded many times. This rearrangement joins TRBV4-2 to TRBJ1-5; weak D call: TRBD1 (6 bases). Germline CDR1 LGHNA, CDR2 YNFKEQ. Trimming took 1 base from V and 6 from J, leaving 16 bases between them. The CDR3 runs to 16 residues. DNA of the CDR3: TGTGCCAGCAGCCAAGGCCTCGCCAGGGGTGGTCAGCCCCAGCATTTT. This sequence encodes CASSQGLARGGQPQHF.

J is TRBJ2-6 and V is TRBV11-2; no firm D call. The CDR3 runs to 16 residues. In germline, CDR1 is SGHAT, CDR2 FQNNGV. Trimming stripped 2 bases from V and 0 bases from J, with 8 bases between. In DNA form, the CDR3 reads TGTGCCAGCAGCTTAAACAGATTCTCTGGGGCCAACGTCCTGACTTTC. Translation gives CASSLNRFSGANVLTF.

V usage is TRBV27 and J usage is TRBJ2-5; no clear D gene. V lost 6 bases and J 5 bases, leaving 16 bases between the germline ends. The CDR3 runs to 14 residues. Germline-derived CDR1 and CDR2 are MNHEY and SMNVEV (reference sequence). CDR3 sequence reads: CASSLSWVGETQYF. The CDR3 nucleotides read TGTGCCAGCAGCCTGTCGTGGGTAGGGGAGACCCAGTACTTC.